These 2 T cell receptor beta chains share one sample of origin, sequenced in a study of identical twins. One entry per CDR3 protein results from TCRdb running MiXCR on the 5' RACE reads. The sample gives roughly 750,000 distinct CDR3 sequences, roughly 20% of which show up once; 4% to 4.5% is in the top ten. In addition, the sample was reused for a study of T cells expressing NK-cell markers.

Sample: PBMCs. The receptors shown here come from a woman between 18 and 30 years old in good health.

The chain uses TRBV11-1 and TRBJ2-7; TRBD1 matches 10 bases. There are 16 residues in the CDR3. Germline assignment: CDR1 SGHAT and CDR2 FQDESV (reference sequence). The ends lost 5 bases at V and 7 bases at J; junction bases unmatched: 14. The CDR3 coding sequence is TGTGCCAGCAGCAACCTCCGGGGACAGGGGACGTCGGAGCAGTACTTC. Its protein product is CASSNLRGQGTSEQYF.

Note on this clonotype: One end of the junction is discordant with germline, which a read error may explain. J is TRBJ1-6 and V is TRBV10-3, with 10 positions matching TRBD1. Germline assignment: CDR1 ENHRY and CDR2 SYGVKD. The CDR3 has 15 amino acids. The CDR3 reads CAIRESTGGNSPLHF. The CDR3 nucleotides read TGTGCCATCCGTGAATCGACAGGGGGCAATTCACCCCTCCACTTT.